A single sample is the source of the 7 T cell receptor beta chains below, sequenced in a study of T cell responses to AZD1222 COVID-19 vaccine. The repertoire was sequenced with immunoSEQ multiplex PCR; TCRdb's copy has only in-frame clones and lacks some. This table has about 86,000 clones, roughly 89% appearing once. The sample in question was peripheral blood, obtained on day 0 of AZD1222 vaccination. The source of these receptors is an adult in good health.

The chain combines TRBV5-4 with TRBJ1-3; a possible D gene is TRBD1 (5 bases). The germline gives CDR1 SGHNT, CDR2 YYREEE (reference sequence). The CDR3 extends over 15 amino acids. V was cut by 1 base and J by 3 bases, with 11 bases left in between. CDR3 DNA sequence: TGTGCCAGCAGCTTGCTAGGGGAGGGTGGAAACACCATATATTTT. Its protein product is CASSLLGEGGNTIYF.

The chain has TRBV7-8 and TRBJ2-6; 9 bases align to TRBD1. The CDR3 contains 16 residues. CDR1 SGHVS and CDR2 FQNEAQ come from the germline V gene. V shed 2 bases and J 2 bases; nucleotides not matched to a gene: 1. CDR3 sequence: CASSLTGGTGANVLTF. Written as DNA, the CDR3 is TGTGCCAGCAGCTTAACAGGGGGCACTGGGGCCAACGTCCTGACTTTC.

The J gene is TRBJ2-7, the V gene TRBV6-5; maybe TRBD1 (6 bases). Per germline, CDR1 MNHEY and CDR2 SVGAGI. This CDR3 has 15 residues. V was trimmed by 3 bases and J by 3 bases, leaving 15 bases between them. The CDR3 DNA reads TGTGCCAGCAGTTATCAGGGGCGGAATATCTACGAGCAGTACTTC. Its protein is CASSYQGRNIYEQYF.

V is TRBV27 and J is TRBJ1-6, with D possibly being TRBD1 (5 bases). Between the trimmed V and J ends, which lost 4 bases and 8 bases, there was a span of 9 bases. This CDR3 has 13 amino acids. Looked up from germline, CDR1 is MNHEY and CDR2 is SMNVEV (reference sequence). This CDR3 is CASSYWGDSPLHF. The CDR3 DNA follows: TGTGCCAGCAGTTACTGGGGGGATTCACCCCTCCACTTT.

This clone was seen a single time. This sequence joins TRBV7-8 and TRBJ1-1, with unresolved D. The CDR3 is 13 residues long. Germline loops: CDR1 SGHVS, CDR2 FQNEAQ. V lost 2 bases and J lost 4, with 8 bases in between. CDR3 sequence: CASSLLGSTEAFF. In DNA form, the CDR3 reads TGTGCCAGCAGCTTATTGGGTTCCACTGAAGCTTTCTTT. Full variable domain (missing parts from reference TRBV7-8 and TRBJ1-1): GAGVSQSPRYKVAKRGQDVALRCDPISGHVSLFWYQQALGQGPEFLTYFQNEAQLDKSGLPSDRFFAERPEGSVSTLKIQRTQQEDSAVYLCASSLLGSTEAFFGQGTRLTVV.

The chain couples TRBV6-5 to TRBJ1-5, with TRBD1 matching 8 bases. The CDR3 totals 14 residues. In germline, CDR1 is MNHEY, CDR2 SVGAGI. The ends lost 4 bases at V and 2 bases at J; junction bases unmatched: 1. As DNA, the CDR3 is TGTGCCAGCAGTTCACAGGGGGGCAATCAGCCCCAGCATTTT. Translated, it gives CASSSQGGNQPQHF.

This clone was recorded once. The V gene is TRBV7-7, the J gene TRBJ2-7; 9 nucleotides agree with TRBD1. Germline loops: CDR1 SSHAT, CDR2 FNYEAQ (reference sequence). The V and J ends lost 3 bases and 6 bases, in that order; junction bases with no gene match: 6. CDR3 length: 14 amino acids. CDR3 in amino acids: CASSLGQGSREQYF. CDR3 coding DNA: TGTGCCAGCAGCTTGGGACAGGGTTCCCGCGAGCAGTACTTC.